This entry concerns a single T cell receptor beta chain. Its cognate antigen is unknown. PCR or immunohistochemistry showed mismatch repair deficiency in every enrolled patient. The TCR-sequenced patients were a few responders to pembrolizumab. In germline, CDR1 is SGHRS, CDR2 YFSETQ. There are 16 residues in the CDR3. Trimming removed 0 bases from V and 2 bases from J, with 11 bases in between. These data belong to a study of PD-1 blockade in mismatch repair-deficient tumors. Background on the study: Enrolled about 2013-2016, patients had progressing, pretreated mismatch repair-deficient cancers of about a dozen types. Points from the study as a whole: After pembrolizumab, tumor-resident clones rose rapidly, then generally contracted before radiologic responses.

TCRdb's copy holds only in-frame clones and misses some; the assay was immunoSEQ multiplex PCR. The sample has about 68,000 clones; around four fifths are singletons. The input for sequencing was peripheral blood, taken 2 weeks after starting pembrolizumab. The chain is built from TRBV5-1 and TRBJ1-4; D might be TRBD1 (5 bases). The TCR comes from an adult with mismatch repair-deficient cancer. CDR3 sequence: CASSLEGAPTNEKLFF. The CDR3 nucleotides read TGCGCCAGCAGCTTGGAAGGGGCTCCGACTAATGAAAAACTGTTTTTT.